This T cell receptor (beta chain) is drawn from a study of cytomegalovirus exposure and HLA in healthy donors. CDR3 length: 15 amino acids. Germline V gene lookup returns CDR1 KGHSH and CDR2 LQKENI. J gave up 7 bases and V 2 bases, and 7 bases lay outside the gene matches. Overall study findings and caveats: The study designated fewer than 200 TCR beta chains cytomegalovirus-associated. Immune exposure information comprised only CMV serostatus. There were a few CMV-associated chains whose specificity for CMV antigens was confirmed in vitro.

Primers: 60 Vbeta forward and 13 Jbeta reverse. Generated by immunoSEQ multiplex PCR, the TCRdb table keeps only in-frame clones and is missing some. The sample lists 150,000 to 200,000 clones; 75% to 90% were seen once. For this clone: Its cognate antigen is unknown.

Material: PBMCs. The source is a human donor in good health. The chain uses TRBV18 and TRBJ1-4; 7 positions agree with TRBD1. In DNA form, the CDR3 reads TGTGCCAGCTCACCAGCCCCCGGGACAGTTGAAAAACTGTTTTTT. Its translation: CASSPAPGTVEKLFF.